Included here is one TCR beta chain sequence, with context. This specimen comes from a study of blood T cell repertoires in COVID-19. The assay was immunoSEQ multiplex PCR, and TCRdb's table has in-frame clones only and misses some. The sample shows fewer than 200,000 clones, around 83% of them seen only once. CDR3 length: 14 residues. The germline V gene has CDR1 SNHLY and CDR2 FYNNEI. V was pared by 4 bases and J by 6 bases, with 7 bases of the junction left unmatched. The sequence came from a woman aged 45-59 years in a cohort exposed to, infected with or recovered from COVID-19 (not recorded which). The sample was PBMCs or T cells enriched from blood (not recorded which). The rearrangement uses TRBV2 and TRBJ2-7; 9 bases line up with TRBD1. CDR3 region: CASSAIQGAGEQYF. In DNA form, the CDR3 reads TGTGCCAGCAGTGCTATACAGGGGGCGGGCGAGCAGTACTTC.